This T cell receptor (beta chain) was profiled in a study of OX40 agonist ivuxolimab in advanced cancers. Study context: Patients got intravenous ivuxolimab at 0.01 to 10 mg/kg every 2 weeks. A history of anti-PD-1, anti-PD-L1 or anti-CTLA-4 therapy was acceptable, and 40% to 45% had some. Findings of the study overall: At doses 0.1 to 3.0 mg/kg, CD4+ and CD8+ clones expanded.

This clone was counted a single time. What it binds is unknown. The protocol was immunoSEQ multiplex PCR, while the TCRdb copy is restricted to in-frame clones and leaves out a portion. The sample records about 74,000 clones, approximately 82% being singletons. Sequencing used CD4+ or CD8+ T cells sorted from blood, obtained in a trial of the OX40 agonist ivuxolimab. The sequence was collected from an adult with an advanced solid tumor such as melanoma, head and neck, liver or kidney cancer.

The CDR3 reads CASSSTRLAGDYEQFF. The CDR3 DNA reads as TGTGCCAGCAGTTCTACACGACTAGCGGGAGATTATGAGCAGTTCTTC. The rearrangement links TRBV27 to TRBJ2-1; 12 nucleotides match TRBD2. The CDR3 has 16 amino acids. Germline V CDR1 and CDR2: MNHEY, SMNVEV (reference sequence). V shed 4 bases, J shed 8 bases, and the junction held 9 bases outside the gene matches.